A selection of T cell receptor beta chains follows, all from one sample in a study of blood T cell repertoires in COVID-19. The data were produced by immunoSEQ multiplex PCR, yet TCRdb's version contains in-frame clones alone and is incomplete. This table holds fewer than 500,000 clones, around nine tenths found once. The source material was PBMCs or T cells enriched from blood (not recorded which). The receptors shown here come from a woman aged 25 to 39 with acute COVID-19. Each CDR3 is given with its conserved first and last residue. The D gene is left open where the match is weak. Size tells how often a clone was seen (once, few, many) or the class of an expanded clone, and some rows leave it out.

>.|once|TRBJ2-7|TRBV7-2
TGTGCCAGCAGCTTAATGCGGACTAATTCCTACGAGCAGTACTTC
CASSLMRTNSYEQYF
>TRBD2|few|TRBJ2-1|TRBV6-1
TGTGCCAGCAGTGAGAGTAGCGGGGGGTACAATGAGCAGTTCTTC
CASSESSGGYNEQFF
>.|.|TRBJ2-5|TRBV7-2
TGTGCCAGCAGCTCCCACTCGAGTAGTGAGACCCAGTACTTC
CASSSHSSSETQYF
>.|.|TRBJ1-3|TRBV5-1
TGCGCCAGCAGCTTGCCGGGTCGAGGAAACACCATATATTTT
CASSLPGRGNTIYF
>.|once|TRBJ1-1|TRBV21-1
TGTGCCAGCAGCAAAGCATTACCCCCCCAGGGGGGTAGGGACACTGAAGCTTTCTTT
CASSKALPPQGGRDTEAFF
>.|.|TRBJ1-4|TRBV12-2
TGTGCAAGTCGCTTAGGGGACAGGGAAGTGGATGAAAAACTGTTTTTT
CASRLGDREVDEKLFF
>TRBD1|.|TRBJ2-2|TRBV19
TGTGCCAGTAGGCAGGGGGACGTCGCCGGGGAGCTGTTTTTT
CASRQGDVAGELFF
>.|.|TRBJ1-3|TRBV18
TGTGCCAGCTCACCAGAGATCCAGGACAGAGCTGGAAACACCATATATTTT
CASSPEIQDRAGNTIYF
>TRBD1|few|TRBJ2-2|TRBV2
TGTGCCAGCAGTGAAGCTGGCGGTGGCAGGGGGCTTGGGGAGCTGTTTTTT
CASSEAGGGRGLGELFF
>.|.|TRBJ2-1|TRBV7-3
TGTGCCAGCAGCTTTAGCGCGGCCAGTTACAATGAGCAGTTCTTC
CASSFSAASYNEQFF
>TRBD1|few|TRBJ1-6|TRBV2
TGTGCCAGCAGGGAAGACAGGGACAGGGTACTTTCACCCCTCCACTTT
CASREDRDRVLSPLHF
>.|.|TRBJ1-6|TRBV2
TGTGCCAGCAGGCGGGCAGAAAATTCACCCCTCCACTTT
CASRRAENSPLHF
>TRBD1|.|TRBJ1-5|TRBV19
TGTGCCAGTAGTATAACTAGGACAGGGAAGGATCAGCCCCAGCATTTT
CASSITRTGKDQPQHF
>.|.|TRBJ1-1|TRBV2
TGTGCCAGCAGTGAAGCAGGGCGGGGGCAGGCTGAAGCTTTCTTT
CASSEAGRGQAEAFF
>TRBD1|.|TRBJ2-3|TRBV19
TGTGCCAGTAAAGACAGGGGTCGAACAGATACGCAGTATTTT
CASKDRGRTDTQYF
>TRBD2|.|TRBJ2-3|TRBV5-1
TGCGCCAGCAGCTTGGAACTAGCGGGGGGCCCTCCCTCTAGCACAGATACGCAGTATTTT
CASSLELAGGPPSSTDTQYF
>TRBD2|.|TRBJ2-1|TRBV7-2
TGTGCCAGCAGCTTCCCGGGGGGATCAAATGAGCAGTTCTTC
CASSFPGGSNEQFF
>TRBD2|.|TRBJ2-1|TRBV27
TGTGCCAGCAGTTTATCTAGCGGGGGCTACAATGAGCAGTTCTTC
CASSLSSGGYNEQFF
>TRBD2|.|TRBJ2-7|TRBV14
TGTGCCAGCAGCCGGGGGGGGTCCTACGAGCAGTACTTC
CASSRGGSYEQYF
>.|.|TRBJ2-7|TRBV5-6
TGTGCCAGCAGCTTGTGGTGGGGCACCTCCTACGAGCAGTACTTC
CASSLWWGTSYEQYF
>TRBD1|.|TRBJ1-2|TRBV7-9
TGTGCCAGCAGCCAGGACAGGGATGGCTACACCTTC
CASSQDRDGYTF
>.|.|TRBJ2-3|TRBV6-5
TGTGCCAGCAGTCAGGACTCTAGCACAGATACGCAGTATTTT
CASSQDSSTDTQYF
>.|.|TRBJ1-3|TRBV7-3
TGTGCCAGCAGCTTAACTGGTAGATCCACTGGAAACACCATATATTTT
CASSLTGRSTGNTIYF
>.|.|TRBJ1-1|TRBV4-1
TGCGCCAGCAGCCAAGGATCCAGCCGGGATGGTCCGGTTACTGAAGCTTTCTTT
CASSQGSSRDGPVTEAFF
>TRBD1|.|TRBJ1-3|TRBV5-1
TGCGCCAGCAGCTACAGGGGGCCTGGAAACACCATATATTTT
CASSYRGPGNTIYF
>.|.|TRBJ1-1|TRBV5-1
TGCGCCACCCGAATCACAGTTCACACTGAAGCTTTCTTT
CATRITVHTEAFF
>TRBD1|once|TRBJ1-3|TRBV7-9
TGTGCCAGCAGCTTTGACAGGGGGCCCGGAAACACCATATATTTT
CASSFDRGPGNTIYF
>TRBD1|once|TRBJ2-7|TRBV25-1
TGTGCCAGTGTCGGGACAGGGTTCTACGAGCAGTACTTC
CASVGTGFYEQYF
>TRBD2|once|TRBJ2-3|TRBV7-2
TGTGCCAGCAGCCCCCAGTTGACTAGCGGGGGGCGGAGCACAGATACGCAGTATTTT
CASSPQLTSGGRSTDTQYF
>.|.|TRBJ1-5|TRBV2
TGTGCCAGCGCGGTTACAAATCAGCCCCAGCATTTT
CASAVTNQPQHF
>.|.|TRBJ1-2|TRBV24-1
TGTGCCACCAGTAGGCTCCTGGGCTCCTATGGCTACACCTTC
CATSRLLGSYGYTF
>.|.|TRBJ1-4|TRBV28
TGTGCCAGCAGGGAACCGGGAGAAAATGAAAAACTGTTTTTT
CASREPGENEKLFF
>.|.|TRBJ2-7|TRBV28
TGTGCCAGCACGGAGGGCGGAAGCTCCTACGAGCAGTACTTC
CASTEGGSSYEQYF
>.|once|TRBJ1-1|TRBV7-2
TGTGCCAGCAGCTTAAGTTCGAGCACTGAAGCTTTCTTT
CASSLSSSTEAFF
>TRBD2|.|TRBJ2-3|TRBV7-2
TGTGCCAGCAGCCTAAGACTAGCGGGGGGCCGCACAGATACGCAGTATTTT
CASSLRLAGGRTDTQYF
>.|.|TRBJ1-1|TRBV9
TGTGCCAGCAGCTCCCCAGAGGGGGAAAACACTGAAGCTTTCTTT
CASSSPEGENTEAFF
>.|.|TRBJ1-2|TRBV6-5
TGTGCCAGCAGTTACAACAACCTCGCGGGAGGCTACACCTTC
CASSYNNLAGGYTF
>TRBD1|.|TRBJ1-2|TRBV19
TGTGCCAGTAGCCCGACAGGGACCGAAGGCTACACCTTC
CASSPTGTEGYTF
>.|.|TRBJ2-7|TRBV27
TGTGCCAGCAGTTTATCGCCTAGGGCGGGCTCCTACGAGCAGTACTTC
CASSLSPRAGSYEQYF
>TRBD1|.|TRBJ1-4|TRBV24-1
TGTGCCACCAGTGAAGGGGGGACAGGGAATGAAAAACTGTTTTTT
CATSEGGTGNEKLFF
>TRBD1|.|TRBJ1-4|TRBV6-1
TGTGCCAGCAGTGAATTCGGGACAGGGCTTAGTGAAAAACTGTTTTTT
CASSEFGTGLSEKLFF
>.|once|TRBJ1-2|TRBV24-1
TGTGCCACCAGTGATCCAGGGGTTGGTTATGGCTACACCTTC
CATSDPGVGYGYTF
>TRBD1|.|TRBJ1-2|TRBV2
TGTGCCAGCAGTGAAAACAGGGGTCCTAACTATGGCTACACCTTC
CASSENRGPNYGYTF
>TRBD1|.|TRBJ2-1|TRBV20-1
TGCAGTGCTAGTTTTCTCGTGGGACAGGGGAGTTTCAATGAGCAGTTCTTC
CSASFLVGQGSFNEQFF
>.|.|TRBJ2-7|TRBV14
TGTGCCAGCAGCCAAGAGACCCCGGGGGAGTGGTACGAGCAGTACTTC
CASSQETPGEWYEQYF
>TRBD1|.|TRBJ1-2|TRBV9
TGTGCCAGCAGCCCAGGACAGGGCCGCCATCCCTATGGCTACACCTTC
CASSPGQGRHPYGYTF
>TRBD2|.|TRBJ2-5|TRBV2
TGTGCCAGCAGTACTAGCGGGAGTCAAGAGACCCAGTACTTC
CASSTSGSQETQYF
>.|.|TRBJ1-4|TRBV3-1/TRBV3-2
TGTGCCAGCAGCCAGTGGGGCGGTAATGAAAAACTGTTTTTT
CASSQWGGNEKLFF
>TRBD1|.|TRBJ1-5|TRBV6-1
TGTGCCAGCAGTGAGGGACAGGGGGTCGTTCAGCCCCAGCATTTT
CASSEGQGVVQPQHF